Listed below are T cell receptor beta chains from one sample, sequenced in a study of shared clonotypes between healthy human individuals. Libraries were prepared by immunoSEQ multiplex PCR; TCRdb keeps only in-frame clonotypes and omits some of them. The sample consists of about 2.1 million clones, around 93% of them appearing once. The specimen was naive CD8+ T cells from PBMCs. Receptors originate from a man younger than 35 in good health. Some clones in this sample may be carry-over from other donors' samples. CDR3s include the opening cysteine and the closing phenylalanine or tryptophan. A D gene is named only where the DNA matches it firmly. The size field is filled for only some rows; it gives once, few, many or a size class.

TRBJ1-1	16	TRBD1	TRBV27	NA	TGTGCCAGCAGTTTACTCCCAGACAGGGGGAACACTGAAGCTTTCTTT	CASSLLPDRGNTEAFF
TRBJ2-3	15	TRBD1	TRBV9	NA	TGTGCCAGCAGCCCGGGACAGGCAAGCACAGATACGCAGTATTTT	CASSPGQASTDTQYF
TRBJ2-7	14	TRBD1	TRBV19	NA	TGTGCCAGTAGTACGGACAGGGGGTGGTACGAGCAGTACTTC	CASSTDRGWYEQYF
TRBJ1-1	16	NA	TRBV25-1	NA	TGTGCCAGCAGTGAATCCCCCCTGGACCAAGGCACTGAAGCTTTCTTT	CASSESPLDQGTEAFF
TRBJ2-2	19	TRBD2	TRBV4-1	NA	TGCGCCAGCAGCCTTAAGATAGCTAGCGGGAGTAGAGAGACCGGGGAGCTGTTTTTT	CASSLKIASGSRETGELFF
TRBJ2-7	14	TRBD2	TRBV11-2	NA	TGTGCCAGCAGCCCCCGGGAGGTCACTTACGAGCAGTACTTC	CASSPREVTYEQYF
TRBJ2-7	15	TRBD2	TRBV4-2	NA	TGTGCCAGCAGCTGGGGGGGGAGTGGGACCTACGAGCAGTACTTC	CASSWGGSGTYEQYF
TRBJ2-1	15	NA	TRBV4-1	NA	TGCGCCAGCAGCCCTCTTTCGACGGGGGTCCATGAGCAGTTCTTC	CASSPLSTGVHEQFF
TRBJ1-2	13	TRBD1	TRBV19	NA	TGTGCCAGTAGTTCGACAGGGACCCGTGGCTACACCTTC	CASSSTGTRGYTF
TRBJ1-1	13	TRBD1	TRBV7-9	NA	TGTGCCAGCACCTGGGACAGTTCCACTGAAGCTTTCTTT	CASTWDSSTEAFF
TRBJ2-1	16	TRBD2	TRBV7-7	NA	TGTGCCAGCAGCTCCCGGGAGGAGAGCTCCTACAATGAGCAGTTCTTC	CASSSREESSYNEQFF
TRBJ2-3	14	NA	TRBV9	NA	TGTGCCAGCAGCGTAGCCCCAGTCACAGATACGCAGTATTTT	CASSVAPVTDTQYF
TRBJ1-1	17	TRBD1	TRBV2	NA	TGTGCCAGCAGTGGGACAGCGAAACAGGGGGCGAGCACTGAAGCTTTCTTT	CASSGTAKQGASTEAFF
TRBJ1-1	16	NA	TRBV7-8	NA	TGTGCCAGCAGCTTAGAGGGTCGGGGTCCCAACACTGAAGCTTTCTTT	CASSLEGRGPNTEAFF
TRBJ1-2	13	NA	TRBV14	NA	TGTGCCAGCAGCCAAGCGGGGACCGCCGGCTACACCTTC	CASSQAGTAGYTF
TRBJ2-7	15	NA	TRBV30	NA	TGTGCCTGGAGTGTACCCGAAGGCCCAAACTACGAGCAGTACTTC	CAWSVPEGPNYEQYF
TRBJ2-7	15	TRBD1	TRBV7-9	NA	TGTGCCAGCAGCTGGGCGACAGGGCTCTTAAGCGAGCAGTACTTC	CASSWATGLLSEQYF
TRBJ2-2	14	NA	TRBV28	NA	TGTGCCAGCAGTTTAGCGGCGAACACCGGGGAGCTGTTTTTT	CASSLAANTGELFF
TRBJ2-2	10	NA	TRBV11-2	NA	TGTGCCAGCAGTTCCGGGGAGCTGTTTTTT	CASSSGELFF
TRBJ1-1	17	NA	TRBV7-8	once	TGTGCCAGCAGCTTAGGCACTCGGGGGTCAATGAACACTGAAGCTTTCTTT	CASSLGTRGSMNTEAFF
TRBJ2-7	15	NA	TRBV7-9	NA	TGTGCCAGCAGCTTGATAGGGCCCATTGCAGACGAGCAGTACTTC	CASSLIGPIADEQYF
TRBJ1-1	14	NA	TRBV27	NA	TGTGCCAGCAGCGGGAGGGGGTTGGGGACTGAAGCTTTCTTT	CASSGRGLGTEAFF
TRBJ1-1	14	TRBD1	TRBV27	NA	TGTGCCAGCAGCTCAAATACAGGGGGGGCTGAAGCTTTCTTT	CASSSNTGGAEAFF
TRBJ1-2	16	TRBD1	TRBV7-8	NA	TGTGCCAGCAGCTTTAGCCGCCTAGGACAGGGCTATGGCTACACCTTC	CASSFSRLGQGYGYTF
TRBJ2-1	18	TRBD1	TRBV4-2	NA	TGTGCCAGCAGCCAAGCGGGCAGGGGGCTGGGGGTTTACAATGAGCAGTTCTTC	CASSQAGRGLGVYNEQFF
TRBJ1-5	14	NA	TRBV28	NA	TGTGCCAGCCACCGGGGGCGGGCTGGGCAGCCCCAGCATTTT	CASHRGRAGQPQHF